The 30 T cell receptor beta chains below come from one sample, sequenced in a study of blood T cell repertoires in COVID-19. The protocol was immunoSEQ multiplex PCR, while the TCRdb copy is restricted to in-frame clones and leaves out a portion. The data contain approximately 220,000 clones, around 82% of them seen just once; the ten biggest clones take up 4.8%. The sequenced material came from PBMCs or T cells enriched from blood (not recorded which). The origin of the receptors is a woman aged 45-65 years who had been exposed to COVID-19.

The chain carries TRBV7-2 and TRBJ2-5, with TRBD2 matching 9 bases. This CDR3 is built from 16 residues. Losses at the gene ends were 4 bases for V and 2 bases for J; bases not matched to a gene: 8. Germline V gene lookup returns CDR1 SGHTA and CDR2 FQGNSA. This CDR3 reads CASSYAGAGGQETQYF. The DNA for the CDR3 is TGTGCCAGCAGCTACGCAGGGGCGGGGGGGCAAGAGACCCAGTACTTC.

V and J are TRBV7-2 and TRBJ2-3; TRBD2 agrees at 10 bases. From germline, CDR1 is SGHTA and CDR2 FQGNSA. The CDR3 totals 19 residues. V shed 2 bases, J shed 2 bases, and the junction held 13 bases outside the gene matches. The CDR3 region is CASSLRASGLAGATDTQYF. The CDR3 DNA follows: TGTGCCAGCAGCTTAAGGGCGAGCGGGCTAGCGGGGGCCACAGATACGCAGTATTTT.

This rearrangement joins TRBV20-1 to TRBJ2-7; D perhaps matches TRBD2 (5 bases). The germline CDR1 and CDR2 sequences are DFQATT and SNEGSKA (reference sequence). The CDR3 covers 11 residues. Trimming left V 2 bases short and J 5 bases short, with 7 bases between. Written as DNA, the CDR3 is TGCAGTGCTAGAACCGGGAACGAGCAGTACTTC. The encoded protein is CSARTGNEQYF.

The chain has TRBV2 and TRBJ1-1; D perhaps matches TRBD1 (5 bases). The CDR3 extends over 14 amino acids. Germline V gene sequence: CDR1 SNHLY, CDR2 FYNNEI. Trimming pared 6 bases from V and 0 bases from J, leaving 11 bases between. CDR3 sequence reads: CASSFDRMNTEAFF. The CDR3, as DNA: TGTGCCAGCAGCTTCGACAGAATGAACACTGAAGCTTTCTTT.

J is TRBJ1-3 and V is TRBV30; the D gene is possibly TRBD1 (5 bases). CDR3 length: 15 amino acids. V shed 3 bases and J shed 2 bases, with 14 bases lying between them. Per germline, CDR1 GTSNPN and CDR2 SVGIG (reference sequence). CDR3 nucleotide sequence: TGTGCCTGGAGCCGACAGCCGACCCCTGGAAACACCATATATTTT. It encodes CAWSRQPTPGNTIYF.

CDR3 amino acids: CASSRTGYTEAFF. The CDR3 DNA sequence: TGTGCCAGCAGTCGGACGGGGTATACTGAAGCTTTCTTT. V and J are TRBV6-5 and TRBJ1-1; D unclear. The germline V gene has CDR1 MNHEY and CDR2 SVGAGI. Trimming pared 5 bases from V and 5 bases from J, leaving 12 bases between. This CDR3 comprises 13 residues.

The J gene is TRBJ2-5, the V gene TRBV3-1 (or the pseudogene TRBV3-2), with 9 nucleotides matching TRBD1. The CDR3 spans 14 residues. V trimming: 3 bases; J trimming: 5 bases; junction bases outside the gene matches: 4. Germline assignment: CDR1 LGHDT and CDR2 YNNKEL (reference sequence). This chain's CDR3 is CASSHYRGQETQYF. CDR3 nucleotide sequence: TGTGCCAGCAGCCACTACAGGGGGCAGGAGACCCAGTACTTC.

The chain employs TRBV6-5 and TRBJ1-4, with unresolved D. This CDR3 spans 12 amino acids. V lost 7 bases and J 7 bases, leaving 10 bases between the germline ends. The germline V gene has CDR1 MNHEY and CDR2 SVGAGI. In nucleotides, the CDR3 is TGTGCCAGCACCCGACTCCGTGAAAAACTGTTTTTT. Translated, it gives CASTRLREKLFF.

The chain uses TRBV19 and TRBJ2-1; 8 bases line up with TRBD1. Per germline, CDR1 LNHDA and CDR2 SQIVND (reference sequence). Trimming at V came to 3 bases and at J to 6 bases, leaving 7 bases not matched to a gene. This CDR3 region has 15 residues. CDR3 bases: TGTGCCAGTAGTATTATGGGGACAGGCAGCAATGAGCAGTTCTTC. It is translated as CASSIMGTGSNEQFF.

The chain employs TRBV7-8 and TRBJ1-4; D may be TRBD1 (5 bases). There are 17 residues in the CDR3. Germline CDR1 and CDR2: SGHVS and FQNEAQ. V lost 3 bases, J lost 0 bases, and 14 bases lay in between. For the CDR3, the DNA is TGTGCCAGCAGCTTCGTGGGGCGGTTCGCAACTAATGAAAAACTGTTTTTT. It encodes CASSFVGRFATNEKLFF. Drawing the rest from reference TRBV7-8 and TRBJ1-4, the complete variable domain is GAGVSQSPRYKVAKRGQDVALRCDPISGHVSLFWYQQALGQGPEFLTYFQNEAQLDKSGLPSDRFFAERPEGSVSTLKIQRTQQEDSAVYLCASSFVGRFATNEKLFFGSGTQLSVL.

V is TRBV5-1 and J is TRBJ1-4, with TRBD1 matching 10 bases. The length of the CDR3 is 16 residues. J lost 7 bases, V lost 4 bases, and 10 bases had no gene match. Germline V CDR1 and CDR2: SGHRS, YFSETQ. The CDR3: CASSPGGRDRGEKLFF. In DNA, the CDR3 is TGCGCCAGCAGCCCCGGCGGGCGGGACAGGGGTGAAAAACTGTTTTTT.

This clone was counted once. The gene calls are TRBV3-1 (or the pseudogene TRBV3-2) and TRBJ1-1, with a possible D match to TRBD1 (6 bases). Germline V gives CDR1 LGHDT, CDR2 YNNKEL (reference sequence). CDR3 size: 13 residues. V dropped 4 bases and J dropped 5 bases, with 11 bases sitting between them. CDR3 in amino acids: CASSPQQGTEAFF. As DNA, the CDR3 is TGTGCCAGCAGCCCCCAGCAGGGGACTGAAGCTTTCTTT.

The genes are TRBV7-9 and TRBJ1-2; 8 nucleotides match TRBD1. CDR1 is SEHNR, CDR2 FQNEAQ, per germline (reference sequence). The CDR3 covers 17 residues. J lost 6 bases, V lost 6 bases, and 18 bases had no gene match. For the CDR3, the DNA is TGTGCCAGCAGTCGGAGGCTGACAGGGGTATTCAGTGATGGCTACACCTTC. It translates to CASSRRLTGVFSDGYTF.

This chain joins TRBV3-1 (or the pseudogene TRBV3-2) and TRBJ2-1, with D perhaps TRBD2 (6 bases). Trimming took off 2 bases at V and 9 bases at J, with 17 bases between the two ends. CDR1 is LGHDT and CDR2 is YNNKEL in the germline V gene (reference sequence). The CDR3 is made up of 15 amino acids. This chain's CDR3 is CASSQTGGAGGEQFF. The DNA of the CDR3 is TGTGCCAGCAGCCAAACTGGCGGGGCTGGGGGTGAGCAGTTCTTC.

The chain is built from TRBV5-5 and TRBJ1-1, with 7 bases fitting TRBD1. From germline, CDR1 is SGHKS and CDR2 YYEKEE (reference sequence). The CDR3 contains 14 residues. V shed 1 base and J 10 bases; nucleotides not matched to a gene: 10. The CDR3 region has the DNA TGTGCCAGCAGCTTGCGCGGGAACAGGGGAATAGCTTTCTTT. It codes for CASSLRGNRGIAFF.

The chain uses TRBV19 and TRBJ1-5, with TRBD1 matching over 8 bases. The V gene's germline CDR1 is LNHDA and CDR2 SQIVND (reference sequence). J lost 3 bases, V lost 6 bases, and 4 bases had no gene match. The CDR3 length is 14 residues. Here the CDR3 DNA reads TGTGCCAGTAGGACAGGGGCTACCAATCAGCCCCAGCATTTT. This gives the protein CASRTGATNQPQHF.

V is TRBV7-2 and J is TRBJ2-2; D is perhaps TRBD2 (7 bases). Trimming removed 2 bases at V and 4 bases at J, with 11 bases between. Germline-derived CDR1 and CDR2 are SGHTA and FQGNSA. This CDR3 contains 15 residues. The CDR3, as DNA: TGTGCCAGCAGCTTACGCCGGGGGGCCACCGGGGAGCTGTTTTTT. This translates into CASSLRRGATGELFF.

The chain recombines TRBV4-1 with TRBJ2-5; 12 bases align to TRBD2. Trimming removed 0 bases from V and 4 bases from J; junction bases left unmatched: 0. The CDR3 runs 15 residues. Germline V gene sequence: CDR1 MGHRA, CDR2 YSYEKL. The CDR3 nucleotides are TGCGCCAGCAGCCAAGAGGGACTAGCGGGAGAGACCCAGTACTTC. Encoded protein: CASSQEGLAGETQYF.

The gene calls are TRBV28 and TRBJ1-1; D might be TRBD1 (6 bases). The CDR3 contains 14 residues. V lost 2 bases and J lost 4, with 11 bases in between. The germline V gene has CDR1 MDHEN and CDR2 SYDVKM. CDR3 sequence: CASSLTQGPTEAFF. CDR3 DNA: TGTGCCAGCAGTTTAACACAGGGTCCCACTGAAGCTTTCTTT.

V and J are TRBV7-9 and TRBJ1-2; D unresolved. Germline CDR1 reads SEHNR; CDR2 reads FQNEAQ (reference sequence). The V end lost 5 bases, the J end lost 4 bases, and 14 bases lay between the germline ends. This CDR3 has 14 residues. This CDR3 is CASSPRGFGYGYTF. CDR3 DNA: TGTGCCAGCAGCCCCCGCGGGTTTGGCTATGGCTACACCTTC.

The chain joins TRBV3-1 (or the pseudogene TRBV3-2) to TRBJ2-7; 7 bases align to TRBD2. The length of the CDR3 is 15 residues. Unmatched junction bases numbered 8, after V lost 2 bases and J lost 4 bases. In germline, CDR1 is LGHDT, CDR2 YNNKEL (reference sequence). The CDR3 DNA is TGTGCCAGCAGCCAAAGAGGGACTAAAAAATACGAGCAGTACTTC. Its translation is CASSQRGTKKYEQYF.

This sequence joins TRBV15 and TRBJ1-1; maybe TRBD1 (6 bases). This CDR3 region has 16 residues. The ends were cut back, 5 bases at V and 1 base at J, with 17 bases in the middle. The V gene's germline CDR1 is LNHNV and CDR2 YYDKDF (reference sequence). CDR3 nucleotide sequence: TGTGCCACCAGCCGAGGGACACAAATTAGGAACACTGAAGCTTTCTTT. Translating gives CATSRGTQIRNTEAFF.

CDR3: CASSLRDRTYEQYF. DNA for the CDR3: TGTGCCAGCAGTCTCCGGGACAGAACCTACGAGCAGTACTTC. The chain uses TRBV2 and TRBJ2-7, with 7 bases lining up with TRBD1. Germline V gene data show CDR1 as SNHLY and CDR2 as FYNNEI. V gave up 5 bases and J gave up 2 bases; unmatched junction bases: 6. There are 14 residues in the CDR3.

The chain joins TRBV7-8 to TRBJ2-1, with TRBD2 matching 9 bases. After removal of 4 bases from V and 3 bases from J, the junction contained 7 bases not matched to a gene. The CDR3 contains 16 residues. Germline CDR1 is SGHVS and CDR2 is FQNEAQ. The CDR3 loop is CASSSYSGGDYNEQFF. DNA of the CDR3: TGTGCCAGCAGCTCGTATAGCGGGGGAGACTACAATGAGCAGTTCTTC.

The rearrangement links TRBV2 to TRBJ1-6; no clear D gene. This CDR3 region has 17 residues. Germline CDR1 SNHLY, CDR2 FYNNEI. The V end was cut by 8 bases, the J end by 0 bases, with 17 bases between. The DNA of the CDR3 is TGTGCCAGCTTTCGGGGAGCCCCTGGCTCCTATAATTCACCCCTCCACTTT. Translating it yields CASFRGAPGSYNSPLHF.

The chain combines TRBV7-2 with TRBJ1-1; TRBD1 matches at 9 bases. The ends lost 6 bases at V and 1 base at J; junction bases unmatched: 12. This CDR3 has 17 residues. CDR1 is SGHTA, CDR2 FQGNSA, per germline. The CDR3, as DNA: TGTGCCAGCAGGAAGCGCGGGGACAGGGTCCCGAACACTGAAGCTTTCTTT. Its protein product is CASRKRGDRVPNTEAFF.

V and J are TRBV7-2 and TRBJ1-5; perhaps TRBD1 as D (5 bases). CDR1 and CDR2 (germline): SGHTA, FQGNSA. The CDR3 consists of 15 residues. Trimming removed 1 base at V and 6 bases at J, with 13 bases between. CDR3 sequence reads: CASSLDPGVGQPQHF. CDR3 DNA sequence: TGTGCCAGCAGCTTAGACCCGGGGGTTGGTCAGCCCCAGCATTTT.

The chain employs TRBV20-1 and TRBJ2-7, with D perhaps TRBD2 (6 bases). CDR1 is DFQATT and CDR2 is SNEGSKA in the germline V gene (reference sequence). Trimming took off 3 bases at V and 2 bases at J, with 14 bases between the two ends. This CDR3 region has 14 residues. The CDR3 bases are TGCAGTGCTAGTAAGGGAGGTTGGGCCTACGAGCAGTACTTC. This gives the protein CSASKGGWAYEQYF.

This clone showed up just a few times. The chain links TRBV2 to TRBJ1-6; 7 nucleotides match TRBD1. This CDR3 has 14 residues. Germline trimming cut 7 bases from V and 4 bases from J; bases unmatched to any gene: 4. Germline lookup yields CDR1 SNHLY and CDR2 FYNNEI. The chain's CDR3 is CASKPGQYNSPLHF. The CDR3 DNA reads TGTGCCAGCAAGCCGGGACAGTATAATTCACCCCTCCACTTT. Full variable domain (missing parts from reference TRBV2 and TRBJ1-6): EPEVTQTPSHQVTQMGQEVILRCVPISNHLYFYWYRQILGQKVEFLVSFYNNEISEKSEIFDDQFSVERPDGSNFTLKIRSTKLEDSAMYFCASKPGQYNSPLHFGNGTRLTVT.

This clone has a handful of counts. The V and J genes are TRBV19 and TRBJ2-7, with D tentatively TRBD2 (5 bases). The CDR3 has 11 amino acids. Germline assignment: CDR1 LNHDA and CDR2 SQIVND (reference sequence). The germline V and J ends were trimmed by 6 bases and 3 bases, with 6 bases remaining between them. The CDR3 loop is CASSDYYEQYF. DNA of the CDR3: TGTGCCAGTAGCGACTACTACGAGCAGTACTTC. Full variable domain (missing parts from reference TRBV19 and TRBJ2-7): DGGITQSPKYLFRKEGQNVTLSCEQNLNHDAMYWYRQDPGQGLRLIYYSQIVNDFQKGDIAEGYSVSREKKESFPLTVTSAQKNPTAFYLCASSDYYEQYFGPGTRLTVT.